This TCR beta chain was identified in a study of graft-versus-host responses after intestinal transplantation. Study overall: Grafts that recipients had were multivisceral, liver-intestinal, or isolated intestinal transplants.

Generated by immunoSEQ multiplex PCR, the TCRdb table keeps only in-frame clones and is missing some. Of about 120,000 clones detected, roughly 95% appear once; the ten largest clones hold roughly 3%. General study results and limits: Peak GvH clone levels in circulation were associated with early post-transplant HvG declines.

Concerning this clone itself: The antigen remains undetermined.

The sequence was obtained from a human donor who received an intestinal transplant. The specimen was unstimulated CD8+ T cells sorted from spleen or lymph node cells, collected before intestinal transplant.

The CDR3 loop reads CASGQGAEQYF. DNA of the CDR3: TGTGCCAGTGGCCAGGGGGCCGAGCAGTACTTC. V and J are TRBV27 and TRBJ2-7, with 8 bases matching TRBD1. CDR3 size: 11 residues. CDR1 is MNHEY, CDR2 SMNVEV, per germline (reference sequence). The J segment lost 6 bases and the V segment lost 9 bases, leaving 4 bases of the junction unmatched.